This T cell receptor beta chain was captured in a study of blood T cell repertoires in COVID-19. Whole-study context: T cells, B-cell-depleted T cells, or PBMCs provided the cDNA or gDNA that served as material.

The CDR3 consists of 15 residues. V trimming: 6 bases; J trimming: 5 bases; junction bases outside the gene matches: 7. Germline loops: CDR1 MDHEN, CDR2 SYDVKM. Profiling relied on immunoSEQ multiplex PCR, and the TCRdb table lists in-frame clones only, not all of them. There are tens of thousands of clones in the sample; around 81% occur only once, and roughly 40% lies in the top ten. The material sequenced was peripheral blood. This receptor was obtained from a man aged 80 or over with acute or convalescent COVID-19. The chain couples TRBV28 to TRBJ2-1; 10 bases line up with TRBD2. CDR3 in DNA: TGTGCCAGCAGCTCTAGCGGGGGCCGTGACAATGAGCAGTTCTTC. Residues: CASSSSGGRDNEQFF.